The rows below give T cell receptor beta chains drawn from one sample of a study of blood T cells in healthy people across ages. One entry per CDR3 protein, called by TCRdb with MiXCR from the 5' RACE reads. The table records 700,000 to 1,000,000 distinct CDR3 sequences, about 42% of them present only once. The sample comprised blood. These receptor sequences come from a man in his 60s in good health. Each CDR3 is given with its conserved first and last residue. The order of the fields is D gene, clone size, J gene, V gene, CDR3 protein, CDR3 DNA. A D gene is named only where the DNA matches it firmly. Clone size, where shown, is once, few, many, or a class for clones that have expanded.

>TRBD2|-|TRBJ2-7|TRBV2
CASSSGGFGEQYF
TGTGCCAGCAGCAGCGGGGGGTTTGGCGAGCAGTACTTC
>TRBD2|-|TRBJ2-5|TRBV10-2
CASSERGGGSETQYF
TGCGCCAGCAGTGAGCGGGGGGGCGGTTCAGAGACCCAGTACTTC
>TRBD1|-|TRBJ2-3|TRBV18
CASSPGQLSADTQYF
TGTGCCAGCTCACCGGGACAGCTTAGCGCAGATACGCAGTATTTT
>-|few|TRBJ1-2|TRBV6-5
CASSYGNHYGYTF
TGTGCCAGCAGTTACGGCAATCACTATGGCTACACCTTC
>TRBD1|-|TRBJ2-7|TRBV27
CASSPKGAPNYEQYF
TGTGCCAGCAGCCCCAAGGGGGCCCCAAACTACGAGCAGTACTTC
>-|-|TRBJ2-7|TRBV9
CASSVSTDLLTRNEQYF
TGTGCCAGCAGCGTAAGCACCGACCTACTAACCCGGAATGAGCAGTACTTC
>-|-|TRBJ2-1|TRBV2
CATTGANGNEQFF
TGTGCCACGACAGGTGCAAATGGCAATGAGCAGTTCTTC
>-|-|TRBJ2-4|TRBV20-1
CSAGDPTKNIQYF
TGCAGTGCTGGAGATCCGACCAAAAACATTCAGTACTTC
>-|few|TRBJ2-1|TRBV15
CATSRDGEQFF
TGTGCCACCAGCAGAGATGGGGAGCAGTTCTTC
>-|-|TRBJ1-2|TRBV5-1
CASSPGEPVGYTF
TGCGCCAGCAGCCCTGGGGAACCGGTTGGCTACACCTTC
>-|few|TRBJ2-1|TRBV20-1
CSANRAGYNEQFF
TGCAGTGCTAACAGGGCGGGCTACAATGAGCAGTTCTTC
>TRBD1|-|TRBJ2-7|TRBV20-1
CSARAIGQGGEQYF
TGCAGTGCTAGAGCGATCGGACAGGGTGGCGAGCAGTACTTC
>TRBD1|-|TRBJ2-7|TRBV6-2/TRBV6-3
CASSYLDRGQRLAEQYF
TGTGCCAGCAGTTACCTTGACAGGGGGCAACGCCTAGCAGAGCAGTACTTC
>-|many|TRBJ1-2|TRBV4-3
CASSQRTGDTYGYTF
TGCGCCAGCAGCCAGCGAACAGGAGATACTTATGGCTACACCTTC
>-|-|TRBJ2-2|TRBV5-5
CASSTRTQGTQRATGELFF
TGTGCCAGCAGCACCCGGACGCAGGGAACTCAACGGGCCACCGGGGAGCTGTTTTTT
>-|-|TRBJ2-1|TRBV20-1
CSARDMRQEHYNEQFF
TGCAGTGCTAGAGATATGCGGCAGGAACATTACAATGAGCAGTTCTTC
>-|few|TRBJ1-2|TRBV4-3
CASSPNRERRSYGYTF
TGCGCCAGCAGCCCGAACCGGGAACGGCGTTCGTATGGCTACACCTTC
>-|-|TRBJ2-1|TRBV20-1
CSARSRQDSYNEQFF
TGCAGTGCTAGATCTCGACAGGACTCCTACAATGAGCAGTTCTTC
>-|-|TRBJ2-3|TRBV10-3
CAIGRRGDADTQYF
TGTGCCATCGGCAGGAGAGGGGATGCAGATACGCAGTATTTT
>-|-|TRBJ1-6|TRBV28
CASSLGNRVFDSPLHF
TGTGCCAGCAGTTTAGGTAACAGGGTCTTTGATTCACCCCTCCACTTT
>-|-|TRBJ2-7|TRBV7-2
CASSLLGTSEQYF
TGTGCCAGCAGCTTATTAGGAACGTCCGAGCAGTACTTC
>-|-|TRBJ2-7|TRBV13
CASSLDGRAYEQYF
TGTGCCAGCAGCTTAGATGGGCGGGCCTACGAGCAGTACTTC
>TRBD2|many|TRBJ2-3|TRBV7-2
CASSLRRRLAGIDTQYF
TGTGCCAGCAGCTTACGCCGAAGACTAGCGGGGATAGATACGCAGTATTTT
>TRBD2|-|TRBJ2-7|TRBV6-5
CASKHLTGGEQYF
TGTGCCAGCAAACACCTGACGGGGGGCGAGCAGTACTTC
>-|few|TRBJ2-7|TRBV7-9
CASSSRRLVQYF
TGTGCCAGCAGCTCCCGACGTTTGGTGCAGTACTTC